This T cell receptor (beta chain) was sequenced in a study of blood T cells in healthy people across ages (dated by TCRdb to between 2015 and 2016). About the full investigation: Template switching captured roughly one uniquely barcoded TCR beta cDNA molecule per two T cells in model experiments. Four age groups were formed from the donors: young (average approximately 15 years), middle-aged (around 41), aged (approximately 60) and long-lived (more than 75). For two donors (one aged 18 to 30 and one aged 80 or older), the study analyzed two additional independent replicas of 1 million unique cDNA reads from the same blood draw. Using deep sequencing normalized with unique cDNA molecular identifiers, the study measured how TCR beta repertoire diversity changes with age. What the authors observed across the whole study: Compared with the aged group, the long-lived group had more naive CD4+ T cells, fewer expanded clones and increased TCR diversity, a pattern suggesting age selection. Because the CMV infection status of the donors was unknown, age-related changes in expanded clonotypes may potentially have been confounded. Observed TCR beta diversity per million T cells fell roughly linearly with age, and a significant reduction was already apparent by age around 40. Estimates of total diversity based on one million sequenced T cells were considered lower bounds and underestimates. The percentage of naive T cells measured by flow cytometry correlated strongly with observed TCR beta diversity. Since profiling was done on bulk unsorted PBMCs, naive and antigen-experienced compartments could not be conclusively compared.

Library generation was performed with 5' RACE. Data came from an Illumina HiSeq 2500. A second roughly 6 to 12 cycle PCR used a sample-barcoded 5' primer and a J-beta primer mix. A unique molecular identifier was introduced onto each TCR beta cDNA molecule by a template-switch 5' adaptor carrying 12 random nucleotides. Each sample yielded at least 2.5 million CDR3-containing paired-end reads. First-strand cDNA synthesis was performed from all RNA using the Mint cDNA synthesis kit, with priming by a TRBC-specific oligonucleotide. After uracil-DNA glycosylase treatment, a first 18-cycle PCR used universal primers M1SS and BC2_uni_R on all cDNA. For the original study's pipeline: Each sample was normalized by randomly selecting 1 million high-quality reads, each carrying a distinct molecular identifier. Reads sharing molecular identifiers were discarded rather than binned into consensus sequences. MiTCR, set to a Q25 quality threshold and the strictest error-elimination algorithm, was used for CDR3 identification, clonotype clustering and error correction. Lower-bound total TCR beta diversity was estimated with a nonparametric unseen species model using Euler transformation. The public reads were reanalyzed by TCRdb: fastp trimming at Q25, MiXCR alignment, in-frame beta chains only. When rows share a CDR3 protein, they turn into one entry using the most common DNA and genes. These V and J calls originate from TCRdb's pipeline instead of the authors' own analysis. The sample yields about 800,000 distinct CDR3 sequences; approximately 25% were counted once. The ten largest clonotypes hold approximately 3.7% of the sample.

The roughly 42 donors, aged about 6 to 95 years, were systemically healthy Caucasian individuals from Russia. Each donor gave roughly 11 milliliters of peripheral blood, drawn into EDTA-treated Vacutainer tubes. PBMCs were isolated by Ficoll-Paque density-gradient centrifugation, with at least 6 million obtained per sample. Total RNA was extracted from PBMCs with Trizol reagent, with at least 5.5 micrograms obtained per sample. Naive CD45RAhigh/CD27high T cell percentages were measured by flow cytometry on a PBMC aliquot from every donor. Concerning this clonotype: The specificity of this receptor is unknown. There are no base qualities to consult, and no much larger clone falls within one base.

This sample also appeared in a second study, on T cells of mothers and their children. The second source states: Nine systemically healthy Caucasian individuals served as donors, namely three mothers together with their six children. cDNA synthesis consumed the entire amount of extracted RNA, loaded at approximately 1.6 ug RNA in each 15 ul reaction. In the second PCR, the M1S primer introduced both the sample barcodes and 2-4 random nucleotides. Each mother yielded over 8 million TCR beta CDR3 reads and each child 2.5 million to 3.5 million reads. Thymic selection similarly shapes TCR recombination output in related and unrelated pairs, with minor effect from inherited differences. Normalized repertoire overlap in related mother-child pairs was always slightly higher than in unrelated mother-child pairs, but the difference was never significant. No persistent microchimeric T cell clones were detected, at a sensitivity of roughly 93 clones per million clonotypes. In the study, deep NGS was used to compare the TCR beta repertoires of mothers and children, and features distinguishing related mother-child pairs from unrelated individuals were sought. The mean age was roughly 40 +/- 4 years for the mothers and about 10 +/- 4 years for the children. Libraries were sequenced on Illumina HiSeq 2000 with 100+100 nt paired-end reads after adapter ligation with NEBNext reagents. To prevent cross-contamination, the mother and child libraries were prepared one month apart and sequenced in separate runs. Between about 500,000 and 2,100,000 distinct TCR beta clonotypes were identified per donor. Naive TCR beta clonotypes were estimated from low-frequency clonotypes matched to each donor's FACS-determined naive share, without sorting.

The sequencing sample was made of blood. The sequence was obtained from a boy aged 5-17 years in good health.

The nucleotide sequence reads TGTGCCAGCAGCGGTGGGCTGCTCGCGGGGGGAGAGACCCAGTACTTC. This translates into CASSGGLLAGGETQYF. The sequence is built from TRBV9 and TRBJ2-5, and 8 junctional nucleotides match TRBD2. The CDR3 spans 16 residues, from the cysteine through the phenylalanine. Only CDR3 DNA is held: 48 bases, read in frame from base 1. Via the germline V gene, CDR1 is SGDLS and CDR2 YYNGEE. The V end gives up 3 bases and the J end 4 bases, leaving 11 bases in the junction not matched to a gene.